Listed here are 26 T cell receptor beta chains from one sample, sequenced in a study of blood T cell repertoires in COVID-19. Repertoires were generated with immunoSEQ multiplex PCR, while TCRdb's copy carries only in-frame clones and drops some. The repertoire holds around 310,000 clones, with roughly 90% as singletons. Material for sequencing was peripheral blood. These receptors all come from a woman aged 30 to 39 with COVID-19, enrolled during active disease.

The gene calls are TRBV7-8 and TRBJ1-6, with D perhaps TRBD1 (5 bases). The CDR3 spans 14 residues. Trimming cost V 0 bases and J 9 bases, with 9 bases left between them. From germline, CDR1 is SGHVS and CDR2 FQNEAQ. CDR3 in DNA: TGTGCCAGCAGCTTAGCAGGGGTAGGTTCACCCCTCCACTTT. Translated, it gives CASSLAGVGSPLHF.

J is TRBJ2-5 and V is TRBV30; maybe TRBD2 (5 bases). Germline loops: CDR1 GTSNPN, CDR2 SVGIG (reference sequence). Trimming took 5 bases from V and 5 from J, leaving 12 bases between them. The CDR3 contains 12 residues. The CDR3 loop is CAWSAATETQYF. The CDR3 DNA sequence: TGTGCCTGGTCAGCGGCAACCGAGACCCAGTACTTC.

The chain couples TRBV27 to TRBJ1-1, with 10 bases lining up with TRBD1. There are 12 residues in the CDR3. Germline assignment: CDR1 MNHEY and CDR2 SMNVEV (reference sequence). The V and J ends lost 4 bases and 7 bases, in that order; junction bases with no gene match: 0. This CDR3 is CASSWTGGEAFF. CDR3 coding DNA: TGTGCCAGCAGTTGGACAGGGGGTGAAGCTTTCTTT.

The rearrangement joins TRBV28 to TRBJ2-5; 7 nucleotides match TRBD1. The junction had 5 bases not matched to a gene; V was cut back by 5 bases and J by 2 bases. CDR3 length: 14 residues. CDR1 MDHEN and CDR2 SYDVKM come from the germline V gene. The CDR3, as DNA: TGTGCCAGCAGTCCCCGGGACAGACAAGAGACCCAGTACTTC. It translates to CASSPRDRQETQYF. Variable domain in full (rest from reference TRBV28 and TRBJ2-5): DVKVTQSSRYLVKRTGEKVFLECVQDMDHENMFWYRQDPGLGLRLIYFSYDVKMKEKGDIPEGYSVSREKKERFSLILESASTNQTSMYLCASSPRDRQETQYFGPGTRLLVL.

This clone was seen once. As DNA, the CDR3 is TGTGCCAGCGGCGCGGGGGGGCCTCCTAGCACAGATACGCAGTATTTT. Translating it yields CASGAGGPPSTDTQYF. The chain joins TRBV28 to TRBJ2-3; 9 nucleotides agree with TRBD2. There are 16 residues in the CDR3. V lost 8 bases to trimming and J lost 0 bases; unmatched junction nucleotides: 9. Germline V gene lookup returns CDR1 MDHEN and CDR2 SYDVKM.

The CDR3 DNA follows: TGCAGCGTTGAAATAACTAGCGGATCCTACGAGCAGTACTTC. Its translation: CSVEITSGSYEQYF. J is TRBJ2-7 and V is TRBV29-1, with 8 nucleotides matching TRBD2. Unmatched junction bases numbered 4, after V lost 2 bases and J lost 1 base. Germline CDR1 reads SQVTM; CDR2 reads ANQGSEA. CDR3 size: 14 residues.

The chain recombines TRBV28 with TRBJ1-3; TRBD1 is a possible D gene (6 bases). The V gene lost 3 bases and the J gene lost 2 bases, with 11 bases spanning the gap. Germline CDR1 and CDR2: MDHEN and SYDVKM. This CDR3 is built from 15 residues. The CDR3, as DNA: TGTGCCAGCAGTTTGGCCGGACAGCCTGGAAACACCATATATTTT. It codes for CASSLAGQPGNTIYF.

The V call is TRBV4-1, the J call TRBJ2-7; D is possibly TRBD1 (5 bases). CDR3 length: 13 residues. V was clipped by 0 bases and J by 6 bases, with 9 bases between them. CDR1 and CDR2 from the germline V gene are MGHRA and YSYEKL. CDR3 protein: CASSQEGRVEQYF. The CDR3 DNA follows: TGCGCCAGCAGCCAAGAGGGCAGGGTCGAGCAGTACTTC.

The J gene is TRBJ2-3, the V gene TRBV6-4; 12 bases align to TRBD2. From germline, CDR1 is MRHNA and CDR2 SNTAGT. This CDR3 spans 18 amino acids. The V gene end was trimmed by 6 bases and the J gene end by 5 bases; junction bases not matched to a gene: 15. Here the CDR3 DNA reads TGTGCCAGCAGGGGACAGGGGCTAGCGGGAGGGCCAGTAGATACGCAGTATTTT. Its protein product is CASRGQGLAGGPVDTQYF.

The table lists this clone with a few counts. The V gene is TRBV7-9, the J gene TRBJ2-2; tentative D call: TRBD2 (6 bases). Trimming stripped 0 bases from V and 6 bases from J, with 14 bases between. The CDR3 runs 16 residues. Germline V gene sequence: CDR1 SEHNR, CDR2 FQNEAQ (reference sequence). CDR3 DNA: TGTGCCAGCAGCTTAGCGACGGGACTCAAATCCGGGGAGCTGTTTTTT. Translated, it gives CASSLATGLKSGELFF. The complete variable domain, with remaining parts taken from reference TRBV7-9 and TRBJ2-2, reads DTGVSQNPRHKITKRGQNVTFRCDPISEHNRLYWYRQTLGQGPEFLTYFQNEAQLEKSRLLSDRFSAERPKGSFSTLEIQRTEQGDSAMYLCASSLATGLKSGELFFGEGSRLTVL.

The chain couples TRBV30 to TRBJ1-1; TRBD1 aligns across 7 bases. With 3 bases clipped from V and 4 bases from J, the junction kept 11 bases outside the gene matches. This CDR3 has 15 amino acids. The germline CDR1 and CDR2 sequences are GTSNPN and SVGIG (reference sequence). The CDR3 sequence: CAWRGRGGLGTEAFF. CDR3 nucleotide sequence: TGTGCCTGGAGGGGAAGAGGGGGCTTGGGCACTGAAGCTTTCTTT.

This clone has just one count. V is TRBV28 and J is TRBJ2-7; 9 bases align to TRBD1. Germline lookup yields CDR1 MDHEN and CDR2 SYDVKM. The CDR3 is made up of 15 amino acids. Trimming cost V 3 bases and J 4 bases; bases outside gene matches: 7. This CDR3 reads CASSFTGGAGYEQYF. The CDR3 DNA reads as TGTGCCAGCAGTTTTACAGGGGGCGCGGGTTACGAGCAGTACTTC.

The J gene is TRBJ2-5, the V gene TRBV12-3 or TRBV12-4; TRBD2 agrees at 8 bases. The CDR3 runs 12 residues. Here the CDR3 DNA reads TGTGCTTCAGCGGGAGAGGTAGAGACCCAGTACTTC. Translating gives CASAGEVETQYF.

V is TRBV7-2 and J is TRBJ2-6; the D is unclear. Germline V gives CDR1 SGHTA, CDR2 FQGNSA. There are 15 residues in the CDR3. The V gene lost 1 base and the J gene lost 0 bases, with 4 bases spanning the gap. CDR3 in DNA: TGTGCCAGCAGCTTAGACATCTCTGGGGCCAACGTCCTGACTTTC. Translating gives CASSLDISGANVLTF.

The J gene is TRBJ2-2, the V gene TRBV30, with 11 nucleotides matching TRBD2. V gave up 4 bases and J gave up 1 base; unmatched junction bases: 2. Germline CDR1 GTSNPN, CDR2 SVGIG (reference sequence). The CDR3 extends over 15 amino acids. For the CDR3, the DNA is TGTGCCTGGAAGGGGACTAGCGGGAACACCGGGGAGCTGTTTTTT. Its protein product is CAWKGTSGNTGELFF.

The rearrangement links TRBV19 to TRBJ2-7; TRBD2 is a possible D gene (6 bases). This CDR3 region has 16 residues. Germline V gives CDR1 LNHDA, CDR2 SQIVND (reference sequence). V was shortened by 6 bases and J by 0 bases, with 18 bases between the two germline ends. The CDR3 coding sequence is TGTGCCAGTAGCACTAGCACGGGAAAGGGCTCCTACGAGCAGTACTTC. As protein: CASSTSTGKGSYEQYF.

This clone has only one observation. This chain uses TRBV20-1 with TRBJ2-7; tentative D call: TRBD2 (5 bases). The CDR3 totals 13 residues. V was shortened by 3 bases and J by 0 bases, with 9 bases between the two germline ends. Germline V gene data show CDR1 as DFQATT and CDR2 as SNEGSKA (reference sequence). CDR3 nucleotides: TGCAGTGCTAGTCCGGGGAGCTCCTACGAGCAGTACTTC. Its protein is CSASPGSSYEQYF.

This chain uses TRBV18 with TRBJ1-6; 9 bases are shared with TRBD1. Germline CDR1 is KGHSH and CDR2 is LQKENI. This CDR3 has 15 amino acids. V dropped 4 bases and J dropped 10; count of bases not matched to a gene: 8. The CDR3 loop reads CASSRSGTGISPLHF. The CDR3 bases are TGTGCCAGCTCACGTTCCGGGACAGGGATATCACCCCTCCACTTT.

This chain uses TRBV30 with TRBJ1-1; D may be TRBD1 (5 bases). There are 16 residues in the CDR3. Germline CDR1 is GTSNPN and CDR2 is SVGIG (reference sequence). V gave up 2 bases and J gave up 4 bases, with 20 bases separating them. The CDR3 protein is CAWSPLGGVGTTEAFF. Written as DNA, the CDR3 is TGTGCCTGGAGTCCCCTCGGAGGGGTAGGAACCACTGAAGCTTTCTTT.

The chain has TRBV5-1 and TRBJ1-2; maybe TRBD1 (5 bases). Trimming cost V 4 bases and J 4 bases, with 11 bases left between them. The CDR3 is 13 residues long. Germline V gene data show CDR1 as SGHRS and CDR2 as YFSETQ. In nucleotides, the CDR3 is TGCGCCAGCAGCCCCGACAGCTTCTATGGCTACACCTTC. It translates to CASSPDSFYGYTF.

The genes are TRBV7-8 and TRBJ2-3; 13 positions match TRBD2. The germline gives CDR1 SGHVS, CDR2 FQNEAQ. The CDR3 runs to 15 residues. V shed 4 bases and J 6 bases; nucleotides not matched to a gene: 4. CDR3 bases: TGTGCCAGCAGCTGGACTAGCGGGAGTTTCGATACGCAGTATTTT. It specifies CASSWTSGSFDTQYF.

The chain links TRBV30 to TRBJ1-5; TRBD1 matches 7 bases. J was trimmed by 3 bases and V by 7 bases; bases with no gene match: 6. Germline lookup yields CDR1 GTSNPN and CDR2 SVGIG (reference sequence). The CDR3 is 13 residues long. CDR3 loop: CASAQGTNQPQHF. The CDR3 DNA is TGTGCCTCAGCACAGGGGACCAATCAGCCCCAGCATTTT. The entire variable domain, with the rest obtained from reference TRBV30 and TRBJ1-5, is as follows: SQTIHQWPATLVQPVGSPLSLECTVEGTSNPNLYWYRQAAGRGLQLLFYSVGIGQISSEVPQNLSASRPQDRQFILSSKKLLLSDSGFYLCASAQGTNQPQHFGDGTRLSIL.

The table lists this clone with a count of one. The chain combines TRBV28 with TRBJ1-1, with 8 bases identical to TRBD1. CDR3 size: 17 residues. With 2 bases clipped from V and 6 bases from J, the junction kept 14 bases outside the gene matches. Germline loops: CDR1 MDHEN, CDR2 SYDVKM. The CDR3 nucleotides are TGTGCCAGCAGTTTACGCGACAGGGGTATTTTCAACGCTGAAGCTTTCTTT. It encodes CASSLRDRGIFNAEAFF.

A word on this clone: Other DNA sequences within the sample encode an identical CDR3. The V call is TRBV5-1, the J call TRBJ2-5; 13 positions agree with TRBD2. Germline V CDR1 and CDR2: SGHRS, YFSETQ. The CDR3 has 16 amino acids. V was clipped by 0 bases and J by 1 base; unmatched bases: 0. CDR3 in amino acids: CASSLGLAGGQETQYF. The DNA of the CDR3 is TGCGCCAGCAGCTTGGGACTAGCGGGAGGCCAAGAGACCCAGTACTTC.

This clone was detected only once. The J gene is TRBJ1-5, the V gene TRBV28, with D maybe TRBD1 (6 bases). The germline V and J ends were trimmed by 3 bases and 2 bases, with 14 bases remaining between them. The germline CDR1 and CDR2 sequences are MDHEN and SYDVKM. The CDR3 covers 16 residues. The CDR3 nucleotides read TGTGCCAGCAGTTTCCGTTACAGGGCCGGCAATCAGCCCCAGCATTTT. Encoded protein: CASSFRYRAGNQPQHF.

The chain carries TRBV24-1 and TRBJ2-2; a weak D match, TRBD2 (6 bases). V was trimmed by 5 bases and J by 2 bases, leaving 20 bases between them. CDR1 is KGHDR, CDR2 SFDVKD, per germline. The CDR3 sequence is 18 residues long. CDR3 coding DNA: TGTGCCACCAGTGCCCTGCGCCCCAGCGGGTTAAACACCGGGGAGCTGTTTTTT. Amino acid sequence: CATSALRPSGLNTGELFF.